This T cell receptor beta chain was retrieved from a study of T cell repertoires in cytomegalovirus infection. On the study more broadly: Shared public TCR beta signatures pointed to both CMV infection and a matching HLA type. Study findings and constraints: Dominant in the ex vivo response were TCR beta clonotypes restricted by HLA-C and specific for CMV.

TCRdb called the reads again in MiXCR, with one record for every CDR3 protein. The data hold about 310,000 distinct CDR3 sequences, with 15% to 20% observed a single time. This clonotype was seen more than once but under ten times. The antigen remains undetermined. The TCR sequence derives from a human donor in good health (CMV status not recorded). Some clones in this sample may be carry-over from other donors' samples. The specimen was PBMCs.

This CDR3 is CASRRPGGPSSYEQYF. DNA of the CDR3: TGTGCCAGCAGGCGACCGGGGGGCCCCAGCTCCTACGAGCAGTACTTC. The chain uses TRBV11-3 and TRBJ2-7, with D perhaps matching TRBD2 (7 bases). The V gene lost 6 bases and the J gene lost 0 bases, with 18 bases spanning the gap. The CDR3 is 16 residues long. Germline values: CDR1 SGHNT, CDR2 YENEEA. The full variable domain, with the rest looked up from reference TRBV11-3 and TRBJ2-7, is EAGVVQSPRYKIIEKKQPVAFWCNPISGHNTLYWYLQNLGQGPELLIRYENEEAVDDSQLPKDRFSAERLKGVDSTLKIQPAELGDSAVYLCASRRPGGPSSYEQYFGPGTRLTVT.